This TCR beta chain stems from a study of blood T cell repertoires in COVID-19 (dated by TCRdb to about 2020). Study-level background: The collaborator samples originated in the United States, Italy and Spain and spanned the acute and convalescent phases of COVID-19. Samples came from the ongoing ImmuneRACE study (first 160 participants) plus 1,254 subjects from 6 global collaborators. Where available, HLA class I and class II types were taken from metadata supplied by the sample provider and were not determined by assay-based typing. A de-identified subject ID, COVID-19 status, age in years and sex were almost always included in the sample metadata. A freely available public database, intended as a resource for researchers studying the immune response to SARS-CoV-2, is where the repertoires were released. Deeply sampled blood TCRbeta repertoires from subjects exposed to, actively infected with, or recovered from COVID-19 were included in the dataset. The prospective study material was composed of cDNA or gDNA derived from T cells, B-cell-depleted T cells, or PBMCs. On the study overall, not on this receptor specifically: Clinical and demographic metadata were provided uncurated, with the amount varying by source and participant.

TCRbeta CDR3 regions were amplified from genomic DNA by means of the immunoSEQ Assay, a bias-controlled multiplex PCR. Per the original workflow: The number of nucleated cells in each sample was estimated by amplification of reference gene primers within the assay. To quantify the absolute abundance of each unique TCRbeta CDR3 rearrangement, sequence reads were collapsed and filtered. For each sample, productive Simpson clonality was calculated as the square root of Simpson's diversity index across productive rearrangements. TCRdb holds this immuneACCESS table with in-frame rearrangements only. Some clones are missing; in checked studies, unresolved V genes explain under half, and the rest has no known cause. D and trimming come from the DNA, and the V and J calls and clone size come from that table. The sample records 88,000 or so clones, 85% of which are singletons. Clones ranked in the top ten supply 3.8% of the sample.

Collaborating institutions collected whole blood in K2EDTA tubes following their own protocols. Collaborator samples were shipped for TCRbeta analysis as frozen whole blood, isolated PBMCs, or DNA extracted from either sample type. Worth noting for this clone: Its target antigen remains unknown. No clone much larger than this one lies a single base away; base qualities are absent.

The sequence was collected from a man aged 55-75 years with acute or convalescent COVID-19. Sample: peripheral blood.

At the DNA level, the sequence is TGTGCCACCGGACAGGGGGCGCGTGCCGGGGAGCTGTTTTTT. It codes for CATGQGARAGELFF. The chain uses TRBV10-3 and TRBJ2-2, with 11 bases in between that match TRBD1. Germline trimming: 10 bases from V, 6 bases from J; junction bases outside gene matches: 7. The CDR3 covers 14 residues, taking in both the cysteine and the phenylalanine. Only the CDR3 part of the read is kept: 42 bases, read in frame from the first base. Based on the germline V gene, the CDR1 and CDR2 sequences are ENHRY and SYGVKD.